The sequence of this TCR beta chain was determined in a study of tumor and adjacent non-tumor tissue in lung cancer (dated by TCRdb to the late 2010s). The study in broad terms: Patients with adenocarcinoma (approximately 12), squamous cell carcinoma (2) and small cell lung cancer (1) were included in the cohort. Among the approximately 15 patients, ages ranged from about 31 to 80 years, 10 were men and 5 were women, and disease was TNM stage I to III. Sequencing generated a total of some 130 million productive TCRbeta reads, averaging around 4.2 million reads per sample. Using bulk TCRbeta repertoires from around 14 lung cancer patients, the study set lung tumor tissue side by side with matched distant non-tumor lung tissue. TCRbeta CDR3 sequencing was performed on about 29 paired specimens, with one tumor sample and one normal lung sample collected per patient. Here is what the overall study found, with its caveats: The top 100 clones made up a significantly larger cumulative share of the repertoire in normal lung than in tumor tissue. Peripheral blood was not sequenced, so blood TCRbeta repertoires were not examined in the lung cancer patients of the study. TCR diversity was significantly higher in younger patients, and higher tumor TCR diversity was associated with shorter overall and disease-free survival. Only 15 patients were included in the cohort, and the need for larger samples and more detailed clinical data was noted by the authors. Significantly higher TCR diversity (inverse Simpson) was observed in tumor tissue than in normal lung tissue (around 450 vs 160, P = 0.0075, Mann-Whitney U test). Neither the sequencing platform nor unique molecular identifiers are named or mentioned anywhere in the methods.

RNA was isolated from bulk unsorted tissue, and RNA quality was assessed with a NanoDrop ND-1000 and an Agilent 2100. Distant non-tumor tissue taken more than 3 cm from the tumor edge was used as the normal lung sample. The donors were newly diagnosed lung cancer patients admitted for thoracic surgery in China from August to November 2014 who had not received prior chemotherapy. Patients with previous radiotherapy or chemotherapy, or with another concurrent cancer, were excluded from the study. Surgical tissue pieces of roughly 1-2.1 cm3 were preserved in RNAlater solution and stored at -80 °C until use. The CDR3 has 19 amino acids, counting the end cysteine and phenylalanine. The retained sequence is limited to the CDR3, 57 bases, with the frame set at the first base. The germline V gene supplies CDR1 SGHAT and CDR2 FQNNGV. Unmatched junction bases come to 19, with V trimmed by 5 bases and J by 5 bases.

Library preparation was by multiplex PCR. Sequencing took place on an Illumina HiSeq 2500. TCRbeta libraries were constructed through three rounds of nested PCR with primers (Table S4) according to protocols modified from ARM-PCR. Before sequencing, PCR products of 200-500 bp were excised from the gel and purified with the QIAquick gel extraction kit. The authors' pipeline ran thus. Trimmomatic was used to clean the reads, FLASH merged the cleaned reads into complete CDR3 sequences, and MiTCR assigned the sequences to V(D)J germline segments. VDJtools was used to compute clonal diversity as the inverse Simpson's index. In-frame sequences lacking a premature stop codon were counted as productive reads. The public reads were reanalyzed by TCRdb: fastp trimming at Q25, MiXCR alignment, in-frame beta chains only. Under each unique CDR3 protein, matching rows form one entry showing the most common genes and DNA. TCRdb, not the original authors, processed these V and J calls. This sample gives some 73,000 distinct CDR3 sequences in total; around 80% of them show up just once. The ten biggest clones cover around half of the sample.

Remarks on this clonotype: The target of this receptor is not known. A much larger clone lies a single base off, so this may be a read error.

The sample taken for sequencing was distant non-tumor lung tissue. The chain is encoded by TRBV11-2 joined to TRBJ2-3, and 10 bases in between align with TRBD1. The TCR originated in a man aged 60 to 69 with non-small cell lung cancer. CDR3 sequence: CASSPRQGAARGRIDTQYF. The bases are TGTGCCAGCAGCCCGAGACAGGGGGCGGCTAGAGGGAGAATAGATACGCAGTATTTT.